Each of the 10 T cell receptor beta chains below was sequenced from the same sample in a study of blood T cells in healthy people across ages. Sample-barcoded 5' priming and a J-beta primer mix drove a second PCR of about 6 to 12 cycles. TCRdb called the 5' RACE reads again in MiXCR, with one record for every CDR3 protein. The sample consists of 540,000 or so distinct CDR3 sequences, around 48% of them appearing once. Source material: blood. All receptors derive from a man aged 80 or over in good health.

The chain couples TRBV9 to TRBJ1-2, with a weak D call TRBD1 (5 bases). There are 13 residues in the CDR3. CDR1 SGDLS and CDR2 YYNGEE come from the germline V gene. Trimming left V 5 bases short and J 4 bases short, with 12 bases between. The CDR3 loop is CASRNPQGYGYTF. In DNA, the CDR3 is TGTGCCAGCAGAAACCCTCAGGGCTATGGCTACACCTTC.

Concerning this clonotype: At one of its ends the junction is not consistent with the germline gene, which may arise from a read error. The J gene is TRBJ2-1, the V gene TRBV4-3; 11 bases line up with TRBD2. CDR3 length: 15 amino acids. Germline V CDR1 and CDR2: LGHNA, YSLEER. This chain's CDR3 is CASSLKGLAVNGQFF. The CDR3 DNA follows: TGCGCCAGCAGCTTAAAGGGACTAGCGGTCAATGGGCAGTTCTTC.

The rearrangement uses TRBV12-3 or TRBV12-4 and TRBJ1-2, with unresolved D. V lost 3 bases to trimming and J lost 4 bases, with 12 bases between them. The length of the CDR3 is 14 residues. The DNA for the CDR3 is TGTGCCAGCAGTTTGTTTCCAGACTCCTATGGCTACACCTTC. Amino acids: CASSLFPDSYGYTF.

There are a few counts of this clonotype. This chain joins TRBV24-1 and TRBJ2-3; no reliable D call. The CDR3 has 14 amino acids. V was clipped by 4 bases and J by 4 bases, with 11 bases between them. Germline assignment: CDR1 KGHDR and CDR2 SFDVKD. The CDR3 loop reads CATSEGVAPDTQYF. CDR3 nucleotides: TGTGCCACCAGTGAGGGTGTGGCACCAGATACGCAGTATTTT.

The chain uses TRBV6-2 or TRBV6-3 and TRBJ2-5; TRBD1 or TRBD2 may be the D gene (5 bases each). The J call may not be correct, given that the DNA end is closer to TRBJ2-7. The CDR3 is 14 amino acids. Germline CDR1 and CDR2: MNHEY and SVGEGT. The CDR3: CASSLPGRRYEQYF. CDR3 sequence (DNA): TGTGCCAGCAGTTTGCCGGGACGCCGCTACGAGCAGTACTTC.

This clonotype came up once. The V and J genes are TRBV6-6 and TRBJ1-4; D call uncertain. The CDR3 sequence is 16 residues long. Trimming shortened V by 2 bases and J by 3 bases, and 13 bases separated the two germline ends. Germline V CDR1 and CDR2: MNHNY, SVGAGI (reference sequence). CDR3 coding DNA: TGTGCCAGCAGTTACCCGATGGGAGAGGCTAATGAAAAACTGTTTTTT. Translated, it gives CASSYPMGEANEKLFF.

The table lists this clonotype with a few counts. The V and J genes are TRBV20-1 and TRBJ2-3, with no clear D. V lost 5 bases and J 2 bases, leaving 14 bases between the germline ends. In germline, CDR1 is DFQATT, CDR2 SNEGSKA (reference sequence). The CDR3 is 14 residues long. The DNA for the CDR3 is TGCAGTGCTGGCGACTCCTCTGACACAGATACGCAGTATTTT. Its protein is CSAGDSSDTDTQYF.

There are a few counts of this clonotype. The junction shows a germline mismatch at one end, possibly a read error. This chain joins TRBV6-5 and TRBJ2-7, with unresolved D. The germline CDR1 and CDR2 sequences are MNHEY and SVGAGI. The CDR3 runs 11 residues. The CDR3 spells CAGSYLREQYF. The CDR3 region has the DNA TGTGCCGGCAGTTACCTTAGGGAGCAGTACTTC.

Concerning this clonotype itself: One end of the junction does not line up with germline, which may come from a read error. The V gene is TRBV6-2 or TRBV6-3, the J gene TRBJ2-7, with 8 bases lining up with TRBD2. The end of the DNA fits TRBJ2-4 better, so the J call may be wrong. Germline loops: CDR1 MNHEY, CDR2 SVGEGT. This CDR3 comprises 14 residues. CDR3 bases: TGTGCCAGCAGTGAAGGACTAGCCCAAAACATTCAGTACTTC. It yields the protein CASSEGLAQNIQYF.

The gene calls are TRBV7-6 and TRBJ2-1; 11 nucleotides match TRBD2. V gave up 5 bases and J gave up 6 bases; unmatched junction bases: 6. From germline, CDR1 is SGHVS and CDR2 FNYEAQ. This CDR3 has 15 residues. The chain's CDR3 is CASSMLAGGRNEQFF. In nucleotides, the CDR3 is TGTGCCAGCAGCATGCTAGCGGGAGGTCGCAATGAGCAGTTCTTC.